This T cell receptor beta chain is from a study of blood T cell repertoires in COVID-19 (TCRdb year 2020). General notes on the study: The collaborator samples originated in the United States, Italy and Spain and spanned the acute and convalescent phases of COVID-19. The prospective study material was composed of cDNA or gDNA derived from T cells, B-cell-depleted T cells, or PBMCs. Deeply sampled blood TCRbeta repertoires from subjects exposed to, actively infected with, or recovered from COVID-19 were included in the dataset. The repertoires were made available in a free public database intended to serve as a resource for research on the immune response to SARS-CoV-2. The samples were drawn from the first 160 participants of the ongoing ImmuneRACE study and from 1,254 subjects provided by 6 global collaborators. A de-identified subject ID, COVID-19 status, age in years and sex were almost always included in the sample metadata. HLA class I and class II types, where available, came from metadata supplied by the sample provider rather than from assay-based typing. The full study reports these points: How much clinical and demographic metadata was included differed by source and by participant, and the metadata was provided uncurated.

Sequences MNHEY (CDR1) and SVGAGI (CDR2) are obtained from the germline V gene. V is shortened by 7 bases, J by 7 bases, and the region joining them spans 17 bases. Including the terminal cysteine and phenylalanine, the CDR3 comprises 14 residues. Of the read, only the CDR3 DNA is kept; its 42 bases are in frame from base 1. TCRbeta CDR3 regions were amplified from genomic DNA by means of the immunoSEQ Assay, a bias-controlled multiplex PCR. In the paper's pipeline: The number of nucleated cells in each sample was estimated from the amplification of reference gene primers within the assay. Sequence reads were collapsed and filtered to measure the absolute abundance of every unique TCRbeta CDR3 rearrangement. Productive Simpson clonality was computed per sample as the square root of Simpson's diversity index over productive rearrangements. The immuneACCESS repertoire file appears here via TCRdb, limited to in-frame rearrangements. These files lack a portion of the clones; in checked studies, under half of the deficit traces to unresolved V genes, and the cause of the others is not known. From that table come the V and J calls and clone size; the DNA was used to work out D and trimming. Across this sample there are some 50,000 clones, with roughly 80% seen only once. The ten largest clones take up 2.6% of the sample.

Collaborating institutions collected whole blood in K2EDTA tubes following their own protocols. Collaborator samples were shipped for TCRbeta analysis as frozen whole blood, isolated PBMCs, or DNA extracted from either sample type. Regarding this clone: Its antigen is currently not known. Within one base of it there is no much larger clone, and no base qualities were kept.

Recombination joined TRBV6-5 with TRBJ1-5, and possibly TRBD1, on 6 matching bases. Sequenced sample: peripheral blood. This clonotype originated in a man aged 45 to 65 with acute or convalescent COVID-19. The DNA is TGTGCCAGCAAGAAACGGGGGGGGGCGCAGCCCCAGCATTTT. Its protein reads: CASKKRGGAQPQHF.